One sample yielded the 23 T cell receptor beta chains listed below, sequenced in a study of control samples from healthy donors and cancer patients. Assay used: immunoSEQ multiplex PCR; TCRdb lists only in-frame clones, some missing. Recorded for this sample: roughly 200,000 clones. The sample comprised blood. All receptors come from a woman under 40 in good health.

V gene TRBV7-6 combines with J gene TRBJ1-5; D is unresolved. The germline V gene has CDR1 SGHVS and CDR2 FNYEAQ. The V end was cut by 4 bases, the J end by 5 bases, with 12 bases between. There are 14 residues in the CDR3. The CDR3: CASSWAGLDQPQHF. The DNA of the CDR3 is TGTGCCAGCAGCTGGGCAGGTTTGGATCAGCCCCAGCATTTT.

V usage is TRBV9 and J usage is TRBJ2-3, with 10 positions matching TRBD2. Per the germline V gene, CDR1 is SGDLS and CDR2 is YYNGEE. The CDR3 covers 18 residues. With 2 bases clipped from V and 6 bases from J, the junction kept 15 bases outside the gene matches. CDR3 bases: TGTGCCAGCAGCGTGGCGAGACTAGCGGGTCCCCGGGGGGATACGCAGTATTTT. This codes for CASSVARLAGPRGDTQYF.

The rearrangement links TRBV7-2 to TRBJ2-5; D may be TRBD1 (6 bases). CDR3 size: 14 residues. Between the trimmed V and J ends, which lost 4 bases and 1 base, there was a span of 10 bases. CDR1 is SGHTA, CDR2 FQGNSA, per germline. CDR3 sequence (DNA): TGTGCCAGCAGCTCGTCCAGGGGCCAAGAGACCCAGTACTTC. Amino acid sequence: CASSSSRGQETQYF.

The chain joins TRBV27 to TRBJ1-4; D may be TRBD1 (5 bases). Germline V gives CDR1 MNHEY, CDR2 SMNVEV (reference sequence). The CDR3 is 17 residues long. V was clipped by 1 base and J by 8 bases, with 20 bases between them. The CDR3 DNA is TGTGCCAGCAGTTTATTTATCCCCAGCAGGGCCGGCGAAAAACTGTTTTTT. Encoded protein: CASSLFIPSRAGEKLFF.

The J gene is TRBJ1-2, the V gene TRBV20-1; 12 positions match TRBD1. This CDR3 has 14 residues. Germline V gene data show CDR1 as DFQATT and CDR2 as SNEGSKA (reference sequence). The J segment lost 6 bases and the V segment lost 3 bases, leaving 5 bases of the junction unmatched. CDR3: CSASGTGGKHGYTF. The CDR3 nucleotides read TGCAGTGCTAGTGGGACAGGGGGCAAACATGGCTACACCTTC.

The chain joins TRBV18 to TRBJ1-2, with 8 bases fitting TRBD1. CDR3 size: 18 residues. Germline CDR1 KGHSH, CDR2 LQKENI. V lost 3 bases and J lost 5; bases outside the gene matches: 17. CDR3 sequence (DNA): TGTGCCAGCTCACCCTTACGACAGGGGAGTGCGGGATCGTATGGCTACACCTTC. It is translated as CASSPLRQGSAGSYGYTF.

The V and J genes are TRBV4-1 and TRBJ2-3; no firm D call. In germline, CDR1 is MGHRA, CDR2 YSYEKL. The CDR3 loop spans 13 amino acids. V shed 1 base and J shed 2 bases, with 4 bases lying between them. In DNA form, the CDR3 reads TGCGCCAGCAGCCAAGTCGACACAGATACGCAGTATTTT. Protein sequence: CASSQVDTDTQYF.

The CDR3 nucleotides are TGTGCCAGCAGTGACGTAAACAGCGCGCAGCATTTT. This translates into CASSDVNSAQHF. This chain joins TRBV6-4 and TRBJ2-3; D remains ambiguous. The J call is uncertain, as TRBJ1-5 better fits the DNA end. Looked up from germline, CDR1 is MRHNA and CDR2 is SNTAGT. This CDR3 spans 12 amino acids.

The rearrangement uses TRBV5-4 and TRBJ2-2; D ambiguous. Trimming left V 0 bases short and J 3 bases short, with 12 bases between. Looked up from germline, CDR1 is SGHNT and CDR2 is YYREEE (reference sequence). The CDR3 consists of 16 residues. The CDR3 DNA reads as TGTGCCAGCAGCTTGGCGTGGCCCCAGGACACCGGGGAGCTGTTTTTT. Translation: CASSLAWPQDTGELFF. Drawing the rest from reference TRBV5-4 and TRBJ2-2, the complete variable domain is ETGVTQSPTHLIKTRGQQVTLRCSSQSGHNTVSWYQQALGQGPQFIFQYYREEENGRGNFPPRFSGLQFPNYSSELNVNALELDDSALYLCASSLAWPQDTGELFFGEGSRLTVL.

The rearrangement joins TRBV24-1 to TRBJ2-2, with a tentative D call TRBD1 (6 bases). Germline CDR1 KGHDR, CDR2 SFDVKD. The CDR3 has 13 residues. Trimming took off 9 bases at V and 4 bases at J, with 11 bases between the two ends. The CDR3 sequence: CATETGITGELFF. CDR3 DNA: TGTGCCACCGAAACAGGGATCACCGGGGAGCTGTTTTTT.

CDR3 protein: CASSLSILGRGRNTDTQYF. The CDR3 bases are TGTGCCAGCAGCTTATCTATTTTAGGGAGGGGGCGAAACACAGATACGCAGTATTTT. This sequence joins TRBV7-8 and TRBJ2-3; TRBD1 or TRBD2 may be the D gene (7 bases each). Germline V CDR1 and CDR2: SGHVS, FQNEAQ. The CDR3 sequence is 19 residues long. The V end lost 2 bases, the J end lost 2 bases, and 23 bases lay between the germline ends.

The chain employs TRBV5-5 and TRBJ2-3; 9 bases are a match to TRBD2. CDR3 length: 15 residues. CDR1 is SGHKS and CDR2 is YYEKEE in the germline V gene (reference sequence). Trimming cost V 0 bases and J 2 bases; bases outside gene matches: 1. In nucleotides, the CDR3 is TGTGCCAGCAGCTTGGGACTAGCGGCCACAGATACGCAGTATTTT. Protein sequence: CASSLGLAATDTQYF.

DNA for the CDR3: TGTGCCAGCAGCACTCAGGGCGGTCAGCCCCAGCATTTT. This translates into CASSTQGGQPQHF. V and J are TRBV2 and TRBJ1-5; D may be TRBD1 (5 bases). There are 13 residues in the CDR3. The V gene lost 6 bases and the J gene lost 6 bases, with 12 bases spanning the gap. Looked up from germline, CDR1 is SNHLY and CDR2 is FYNNEI.

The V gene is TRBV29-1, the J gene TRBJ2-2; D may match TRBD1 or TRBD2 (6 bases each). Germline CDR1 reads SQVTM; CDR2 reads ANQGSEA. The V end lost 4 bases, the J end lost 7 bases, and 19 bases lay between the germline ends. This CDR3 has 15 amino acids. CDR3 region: CSVVSGALGVGELFF. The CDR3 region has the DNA TGCAGCGTTGTATCGGGGGCTCTAGGTGTCGGGGAGCTGTTTTTT.

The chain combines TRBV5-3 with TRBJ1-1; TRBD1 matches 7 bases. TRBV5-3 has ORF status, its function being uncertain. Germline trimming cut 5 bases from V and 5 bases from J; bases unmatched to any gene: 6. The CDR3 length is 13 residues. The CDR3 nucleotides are TGTGCCAGAAGTAAAGACAGGGAAACTGAAGCTTTCTTT. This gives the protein CARSKDRETEAFF.

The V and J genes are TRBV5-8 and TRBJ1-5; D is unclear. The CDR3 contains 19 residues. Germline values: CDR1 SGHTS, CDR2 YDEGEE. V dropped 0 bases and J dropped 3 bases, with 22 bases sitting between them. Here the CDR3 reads CASSLETGSWTMINQPQHF. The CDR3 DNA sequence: TGTGCCAGCAGCTTGGAGACCGGGTCCTGGACGATGATCAATCAGCCCCAGCATTTT.

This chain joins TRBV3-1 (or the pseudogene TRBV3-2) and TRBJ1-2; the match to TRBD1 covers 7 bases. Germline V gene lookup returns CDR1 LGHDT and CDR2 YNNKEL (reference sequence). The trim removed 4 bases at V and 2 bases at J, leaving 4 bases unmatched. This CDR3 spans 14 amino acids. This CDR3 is CASSRDSGNYGYTF. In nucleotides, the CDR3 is TGTGCCAGCAGCCGGGACAGTGGAAACTATGGCTACACCTTC.

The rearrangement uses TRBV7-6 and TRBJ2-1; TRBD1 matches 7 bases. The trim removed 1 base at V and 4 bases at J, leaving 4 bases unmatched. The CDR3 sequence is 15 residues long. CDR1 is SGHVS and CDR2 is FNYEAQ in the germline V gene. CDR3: CASSLVGTAYNEQFF. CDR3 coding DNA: TGTGCCAGCAGCTTAGTTGGGACAGCTTACAATGAGCAGTTCTTC. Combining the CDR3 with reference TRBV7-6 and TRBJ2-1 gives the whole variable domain GAGVSQSPRYKVTKRGQDVALRCDPISGHVSLYWYRQALGQGPEFLTYFNYEAQQDKSGLPNDRFSAERPEGSISTLTIQRTEQRDSAMYRCASSLVGTAYNEQFFGPGTRLTVL.

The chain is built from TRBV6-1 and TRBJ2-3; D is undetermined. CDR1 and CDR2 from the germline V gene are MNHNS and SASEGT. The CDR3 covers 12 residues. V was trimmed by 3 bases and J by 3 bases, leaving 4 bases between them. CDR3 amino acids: CASSDRTDTQYF. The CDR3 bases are TGTGCCAGCAGTGACCGAACAGATACGCAGTATTTT.

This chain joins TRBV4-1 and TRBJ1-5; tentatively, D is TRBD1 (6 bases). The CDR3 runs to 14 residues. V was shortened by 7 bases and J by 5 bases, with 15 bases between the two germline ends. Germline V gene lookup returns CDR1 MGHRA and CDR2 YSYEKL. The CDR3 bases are TGCGCCAGCAAAAAGAGTCCAGGGGATCAGCCCCAGCATTTT. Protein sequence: CASKKSPGDQPQHF.

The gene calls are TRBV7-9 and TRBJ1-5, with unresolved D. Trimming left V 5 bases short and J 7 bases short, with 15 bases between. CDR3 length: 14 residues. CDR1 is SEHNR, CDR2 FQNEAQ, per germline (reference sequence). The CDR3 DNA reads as TGTGCCAGCAGCCTCCGGGGATCCCGGCAGCCCCAGCATTTT. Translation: CASSLRGSRQPQHF.

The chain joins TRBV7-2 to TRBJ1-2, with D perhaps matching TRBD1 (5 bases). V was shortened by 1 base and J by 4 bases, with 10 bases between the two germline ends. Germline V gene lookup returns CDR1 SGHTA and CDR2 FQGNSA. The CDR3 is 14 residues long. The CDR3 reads CASSLDPGSYGYTF. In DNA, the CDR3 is TGTGCCAGCAGCTTAGATCCAGGGTCCTATGGCTACACCTTC.

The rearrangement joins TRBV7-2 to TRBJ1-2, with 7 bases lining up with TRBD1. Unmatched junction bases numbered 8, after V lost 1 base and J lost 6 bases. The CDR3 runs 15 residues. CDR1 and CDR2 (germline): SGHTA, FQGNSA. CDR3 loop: CASSLESSRGDGYTF. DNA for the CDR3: TGTGCCAGCAGCTTAGAAAGTTCCAGGGGGGATGGCTACACCTTC.